This T cell receptor (beta chain) was found in a study of blood T cell repertoires in COVID-19. About the research overall: Collection of acute and convalescent COVID-19 samples took place in the United States, Italy and Spain. T cells, B-cell-depleted T cells, or PBMCs supplied cDNA or gDNA.

Original methodology: Estimation of nucleated cell counts was performed using reference gene primer amplification. Clones were sequenced by immunoSEQ multiplex PCR, and TCRdb holds only the in-frame ones, with some missing. Clone size and the V and J calls come from that table; the DNA yielded D and trimming. The table shows some 66,000 clones, with around 87% occurring only once. This clone was found once. This clonotype was obtained from a woman aged 55-69 years with acute or convalescent COVID-19. The sample taken for sequencing was peripheral blood.

CDR3 DNA: TGTGCCAGCAGTTTAAGGCTAGGGGGCAATGAGCAGTTCTTC. Translated: CASSLRLGGNEQFF. This rearrangement joins TRBV27 to TRBJ2-1; possible D gene TRBD1, 6 bases. The V gene lost 2 bases and the J gene lost 6 bases, with 11 bases spanning the gap. This CDR3 spans 14 amino acids. Germline CDR1 and CDR2: MNHEY and SMNVEV (reference sequence).